A selection of T cell receptor beta chains follows, all from one sample in a study of shared clonotypes between healthy human individuals. TCRdb keeps only in-frame clones here, not all; method: immunoSEQ multiplex PCR. The repertoire holds under 1,100,000 clones, with under 80% as singletons. Sequenced sample: memory CD4+ T cells sorted from blood. The receptors originated from a man aged 18 to 30 in good health. CDR3s leave out the opening cysteine and the closing phenylalanine or tryptophan. Only some rows state a clone size, as once, few, many or a class for expanded clones.

clone_size: NA; v_call: TRBV30; j_call: TRBJ2-3; cdr3_aa: AWSVLAGATDTQY
clone_size: few; v_call: TRBV2; j_call: TRBJ1-3; cdr3_aa: ASSIQGGGGNTIY
clone_size: NA; v_call: TRBV29-1; j_call: TRBJ2-7; cdr3_aa: SVTGGGGSYEQY
clone_size: NA; v_call: TRBV6-6; j_call: TRBJ1-2; cdr3_aa: ASRATVGYT
clone_size: NA; v_call: TRBV25-1; j_call: TRBJ2-7; cdr3_aa: ASSAPGDEQY
clone_size: NA; v_call: TRBV5-4; j_call: TRBJ1-2; cdr3_aa: ASPLSSSEEGGYT
clone_size: once; v_call: TRBV2; j_call: TRBJ1-4; cdr3_aa: ASRLMGANEKLF
clone_size: few; v_call: TRBV11-2; j_call: TRBJ1-6; cdr3_aa: ASSLAGQSRNNSPLH
clone_size: NA; v_call: TRBV4-1; j_call: TRBJ1-4; cdr3_aa: ASSLGQGASKSEKLF
clone_size: NA; v_call: TRBV28; j_call: TRBJ1-2; cdr3_aa: ASSLAVPGYGYT
clone_size: NA; v_call: TRBV7-8; j_call: TRBJ2-1; cdr3_aa: ASSLASGTPYNEQF
clone_size: NA; v_call: TRBV5-1; j_call: TRBJ1-3; cdr3_aa: ASSSGSSGNTIY
clone_size: NA; v_call: TRBV4-1; j_call: TRBJ2-7; cdr3_aa: ASSRGGQGIYEQY
clone_size: NA; v_call: TRBV2; j_call: TRBJ2-2; cdr3_aa: ASRDTQWTGELF
clone_size: NA; v_call: TRBV5-6; j_call: TRBJ2-3; cdr3_aa: ASSPVQGLTDTQY
clone_size: few; v_call: TRBV7-9; j_call: TRBJ1-2; cdr3_aa: ASSYAASRSGYT
clone_size: NA; v_call: TRBV18; j_call: TRBJ2-2; cdr3_aa: ASSPDRRNTGELF
clone_size: NA; v_call: TRBV28; j_call: TRBJ2-7; cdr3_aa: ASSISYEQY
clone_size: NA; v_call: TRBV11-2; j_call: TRBJ2-4; cdr3_aa: ASRQGGGTKNIQY
clone_size: few; v_call: TRBV10-3; j_call: TRBJ2-7; cdr3_aa: AISEGQGHGAY
clone_size: NA; v_call: TRBV5-6; j_call: TRBJ2-6; cdr3_aa: ASSDLSGANVLT
clone_size: NA; v_call: TRBV10-3; j_call: TRBJ2-7; cdr3_aa: AISDFSGQDEQY
clone_size: NA; v_call: TRBV15; j_call: TRBJ2-5; cdr3_aa: ATSRDGSGRGKTQY